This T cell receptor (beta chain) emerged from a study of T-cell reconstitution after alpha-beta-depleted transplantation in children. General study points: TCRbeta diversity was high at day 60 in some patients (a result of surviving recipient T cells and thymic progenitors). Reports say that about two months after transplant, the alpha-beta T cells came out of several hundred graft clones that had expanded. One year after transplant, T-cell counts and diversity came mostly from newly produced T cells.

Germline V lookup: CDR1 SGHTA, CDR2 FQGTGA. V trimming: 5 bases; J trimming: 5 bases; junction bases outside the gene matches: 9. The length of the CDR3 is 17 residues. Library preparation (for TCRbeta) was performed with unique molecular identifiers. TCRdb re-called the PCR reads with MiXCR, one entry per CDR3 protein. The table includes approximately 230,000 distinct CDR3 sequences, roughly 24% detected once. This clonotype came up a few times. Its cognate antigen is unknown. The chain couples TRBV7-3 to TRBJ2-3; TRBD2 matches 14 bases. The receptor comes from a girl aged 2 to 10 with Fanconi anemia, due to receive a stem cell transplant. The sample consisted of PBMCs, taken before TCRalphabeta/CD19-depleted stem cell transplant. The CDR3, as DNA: TGTGCCAGCAGCCCCTGGGGACTAGCGGGGGTTCAAGATACGCAGTATTTT. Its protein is CASSPWGLAGVQDTQYF.